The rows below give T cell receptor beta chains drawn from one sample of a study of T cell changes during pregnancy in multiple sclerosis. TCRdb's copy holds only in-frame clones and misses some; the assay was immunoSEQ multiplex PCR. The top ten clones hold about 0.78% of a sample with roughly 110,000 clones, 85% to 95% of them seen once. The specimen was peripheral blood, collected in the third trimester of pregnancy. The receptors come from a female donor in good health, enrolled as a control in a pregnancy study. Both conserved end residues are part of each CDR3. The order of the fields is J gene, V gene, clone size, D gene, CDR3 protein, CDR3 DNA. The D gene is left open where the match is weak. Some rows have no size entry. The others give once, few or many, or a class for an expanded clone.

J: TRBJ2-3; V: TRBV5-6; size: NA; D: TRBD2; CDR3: CASSRGLAADTQYF; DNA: TGTGCCAGCAGCAGGGGACTAGCGGCAGATACGCAGTATTTT
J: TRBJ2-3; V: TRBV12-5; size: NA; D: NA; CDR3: CASGPGTRTDTQYF; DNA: TGTGCTAGTGGTCCTGGGACTCGCACAGATACGCAGTATTTT
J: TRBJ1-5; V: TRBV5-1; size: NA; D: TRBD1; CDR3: CASSLESGQDPHQPQHF; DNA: TGCGCCAGCAGCTTGGAGTCGGGACAGGATCCTCATCAGCCCCAGCATTTT
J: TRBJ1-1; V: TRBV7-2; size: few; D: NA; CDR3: CASSPLGQTEAFF; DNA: TGTGCCAGCAGCCCCCTAGGTCAGACTGAAGCTTTCTTT
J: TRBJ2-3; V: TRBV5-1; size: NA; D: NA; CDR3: CASTSTDTQYF; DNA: TGCGCCAGCACTAGCACAGATACGCAGTATTTT
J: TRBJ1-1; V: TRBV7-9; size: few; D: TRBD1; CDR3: CASSPGQRAFF; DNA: TGTGCCAGCAGCCCGGGACAGAGAGCTTTCTTT
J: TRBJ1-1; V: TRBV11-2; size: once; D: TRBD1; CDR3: CASSQSLGTGNTEAFF; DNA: TGTGCCAGCAGCCAATCTCTGGGGACAGGGAACACTGAAGCTTTCTTT
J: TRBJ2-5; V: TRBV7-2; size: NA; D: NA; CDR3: CASSLVSGQETQYF; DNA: TGTGCCAGCAGCTTAGTCTCGGGGCAAGAGACCCAGTACTTC
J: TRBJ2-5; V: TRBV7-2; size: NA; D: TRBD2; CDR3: CASRKLAGAQQETQYF; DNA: TGTGCCAGCAGGAAACTAGCGGGGGCACAACAAGAGACCCAGTACTTC
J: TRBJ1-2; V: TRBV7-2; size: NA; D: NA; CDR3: CASSLRGGEILYGYTF; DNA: TGTGCCAGCAGCTTAAGGGGGGGGGAGATTCTGTATGGCTACACCTTC
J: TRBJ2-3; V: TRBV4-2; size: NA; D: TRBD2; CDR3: CASSQDSGGGTDTQYF; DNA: TGTGCCAGCAGCCAAGATTCGGGGGGTGGCACAGATACGCAGTATTTT
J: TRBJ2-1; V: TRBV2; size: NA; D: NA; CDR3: CASSFEGYNEQFF; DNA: TGTGCCAGCAGTTTCGAGGGATACAATGAGCAGTTCTTC
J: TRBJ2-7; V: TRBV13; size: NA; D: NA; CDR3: CASSLGQGGAFEQYF; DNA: TGTGCCAGCAGCTTAGGTCAGGGTGGGGCCTTCGAGCAGTACTTC
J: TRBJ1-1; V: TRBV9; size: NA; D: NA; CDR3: CASSALRQVPTEAFF; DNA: TGTGCCAGCAGCGCCCTCCGACAGGTGCCGACTGAAGCTTTCTTT
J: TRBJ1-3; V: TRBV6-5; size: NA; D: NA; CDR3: CASSGGFGGNTIYF; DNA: TGTGCCAGCAGTGGCGGCTTTGGTGGAAACACCATATATTTT
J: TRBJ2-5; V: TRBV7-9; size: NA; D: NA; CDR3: CASSIGATLRETQYF; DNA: TGTGCCAGCAGTATAGGGGCCACGCTCCGGGAGACCCAGTACTTC
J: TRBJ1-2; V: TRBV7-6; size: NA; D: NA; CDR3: CASSLGGLGFGYTF; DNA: TGTGCCAGCAGCTTAGGCGGTCTTGGGTTTGGCTACACCTTC
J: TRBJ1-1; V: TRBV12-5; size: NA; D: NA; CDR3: CASGLESGRGNTEAFF; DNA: TGTGCTAGTGGTTTGGAATCGGGGAGGGGGAACACTGAAGCTTTCTTT
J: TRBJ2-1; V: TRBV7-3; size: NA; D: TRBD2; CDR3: CASSRFWTSGGHEQFF; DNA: TGTGCCAGCAGCCGATTTTGGACTAGCGGGGGCCATGAGCAGTTCTTC
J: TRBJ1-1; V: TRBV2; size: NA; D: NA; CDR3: CASSLQGGKTEAFF; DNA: TGTGCCAGCAGCCTACAGGGAGGGAAAACTGAAGCTTTCTTT
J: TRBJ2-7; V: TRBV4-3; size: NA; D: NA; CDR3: CASSQDRYPLYEQYF; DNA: TGCGCCAGCAGCCAAGATCGCTACCCTCTCTACGAGCAGTACTTC
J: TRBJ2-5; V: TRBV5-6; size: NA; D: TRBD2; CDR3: CASSLRGEGETQYF; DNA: TGTGCCAGCAGCTTGAGAGGGGAGGGCGAGACCCAGTACTTC
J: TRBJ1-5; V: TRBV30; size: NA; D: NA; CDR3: CAWRQGPGGQPQHF; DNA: TGTGCCTGGAGGCAAGGGCCGGGGGGTCAGCCCCAGCATTTT
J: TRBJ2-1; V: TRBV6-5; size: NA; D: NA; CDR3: CASSYSIQDSQFF; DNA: TGTGCCAGCAGTTACTCGATCCAGGACTCGCAGTTCTTC
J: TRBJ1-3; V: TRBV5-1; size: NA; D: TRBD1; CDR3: CASSLEDRAGNTIYF; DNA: TGCGCCAGCAGCTTGGAGGACAGGGCTGGAAACACCATATATTTT
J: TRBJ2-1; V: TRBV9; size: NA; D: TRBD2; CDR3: CASSVQRGGRALDEQFF; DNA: TGTGCCAGCAGCGTACAGCGGGGGGGCCGGGCGCTCGATGAGCAGTTCTTC
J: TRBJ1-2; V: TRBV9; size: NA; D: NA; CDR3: CASSVEQGGNGYTF; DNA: TGTGCCAGCAGCGTAGAGCAGGGAGGGAATGGCTACACCTTC
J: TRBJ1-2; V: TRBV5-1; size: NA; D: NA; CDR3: CASSLARSNLLYGYTF; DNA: TGCGCCAGCAGCTTGGCCAGGTCTAATCTTCTCTATGGCTACACCTTC
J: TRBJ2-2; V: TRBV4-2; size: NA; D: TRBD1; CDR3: CASSRGTGGAGELFF; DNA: TGTGCCAGCAGCCGCGGGACAGGGGGGGCCGGGGAGCTGTTTTTT
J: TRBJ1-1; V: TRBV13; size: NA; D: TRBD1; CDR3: CASSSPRTGLNTEAFF; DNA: TGTGCCAGCAGCTCCCCAAGGACAGGCCTGAACACTGAAGCTTTCTTT
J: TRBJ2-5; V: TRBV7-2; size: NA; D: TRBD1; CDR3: CASSLKSGQGSVETQYF; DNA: TGTGCCAGCAGCTTAAAAAGCGGACAGGGTAGTGTCGAGACCCAGTACTTC
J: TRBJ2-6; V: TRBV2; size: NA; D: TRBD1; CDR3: CASSLTGRLTSGANVLTF; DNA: TGTGCCAGCAGCCTGACAGGGCGATTGACCTCTGGGGCCAACGTCCTGACTTTC
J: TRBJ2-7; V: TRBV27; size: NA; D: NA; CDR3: CASSLFSGYEQYF; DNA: TGTGCCAGCAGTTTATTCTCCGGCTACGAGCAGTACTTC
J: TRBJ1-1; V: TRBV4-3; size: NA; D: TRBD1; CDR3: CASSPLTGENTEAFF; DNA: TGCGCCAGCAGCCCCCTAACAGGGGAGAACACTGAAGCTTTCTTT
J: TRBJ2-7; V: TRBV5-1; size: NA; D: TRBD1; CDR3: CASSLDGTGPYEQYF; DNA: TGCGCCAGCAGCTTGGACGGGACAGGGCCGTACGAGCAGTACTTC
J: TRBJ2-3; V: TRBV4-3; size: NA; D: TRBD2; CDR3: CASSQDRGGTDTQYF; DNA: TGCGCCAGCAGCCAAGATCGCGGGGGGACAGATACGCAGTATTTT
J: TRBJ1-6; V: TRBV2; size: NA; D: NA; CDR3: CASSANRVSPLHF; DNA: TGTGCCAGCAGTGCCAACAGGGTTTCACCCCTCCACTTT
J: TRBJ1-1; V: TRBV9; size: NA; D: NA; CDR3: CASVQGEANTEAFF; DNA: TGTGCCAGCGTACAGGGTGAGGCTAACACTGAAGCTTTCTTT
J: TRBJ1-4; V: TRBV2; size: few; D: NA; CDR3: CASSEGTGDEKLFF; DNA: TGTGCCAGCAGTGAAGGCACCGGGGATGAAAAACTGTTTTTT
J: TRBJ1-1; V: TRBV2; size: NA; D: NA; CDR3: CASSTEAGNVYITEAFF; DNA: TGTGCCAGCAGTACCGAAGCAGGGAATGTTTATATCACTGAAGCTTTCTTT
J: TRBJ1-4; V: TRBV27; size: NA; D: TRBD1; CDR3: CASSSESGTGGEKLFF; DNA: TGTGCCAGCAGTTCAGAATCCGGGACAGGGGGAGAAAAACTGTTTTTT
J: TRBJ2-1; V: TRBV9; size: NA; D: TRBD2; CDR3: CASSVMAGGGNEQFF; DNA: TGTGCCAGCAGCGTTATGGCGGGGGGTGGTAATGAGCAGTTCTTC
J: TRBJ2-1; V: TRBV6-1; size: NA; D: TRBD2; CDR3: CASRILAGGYNEQFF; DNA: TGTGCCAGCAGGATTCTAGCGGGGGGTTACAATGAGCAGTTCTTC
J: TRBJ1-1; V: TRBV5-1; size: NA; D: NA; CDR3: CASSTEGSSMNTEAFF; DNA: TGCGCCAGCAGCACGGAGGGGTCGTCGATGAACACTGAAGCTTTCTTT
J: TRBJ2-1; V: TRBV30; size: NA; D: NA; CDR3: CAWRIANEQFF; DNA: TGTGCCTGGAGAATAGCCAATGAGCAGTTCTTC